This T cell receptor (beta chain) was identified during a study of shared clonotypes between healthy human individuals. Findings and caveats of the study: Generation probability values for non-shared clonotypes were lower than those for clonotypes shared by all four donors. The rarefaction results pointed to incomplete sorted-subset sequencing despite large depth.

In the original workflow: ImmunoSEQ only sent back junction sequences with no quality scores, so filtering was done differently. Sequenced by immunoSEQ multiplex PCR; TCRdb stores in-frame clones only, minus some. V, J and clone size are those of that table, while D and trimming were read from the DNA. The repertoire includes approximately 2.5 million clones, around 90% of them detected once, and over 0.12% sits in the top ten. This CDR3 has 12 residues. Germline CDR1 and CDR2: MDHEN and SYDVKM. Worth noting for this clone: What it recognizes is unknown. At one of its ends the junction is not consistent with the germline gene, which may arise from a read error.

The sample taken for sequencing was naive CD4+ T cells sorted from blood. The subset here: CD45RA+ positively selected. The rearrangement links TRBV28 to TRBJ2-7; 7 positions match TRBD1. The clonotype originates from a man in his late teens or twenties in good health. CDR3 DNA: TGTGCCAGCAGTTTAGGTACCGGGACAGAATTATTC. Encoded protein: CASSLGTGTELF.